One sample yielded the 20 T cell receptor beta chains listed below, sequenced in a study of Tregs in tolerant kidney transplant recipients. Sequenced by immunoSEQ multiplex PCR; TCRdb stores in-frame clones only, minus some. In all, the sample yields about 2,600 clones. After approximately 6 days with irradiated graft donor PBMCs, CFSE-labeled recipient PBMCs were FACS-sorted. The antigens for these receptors are not known. The material was CD8+ T cells from blood cultured with allogeneic cells, obtained before the transplant. The receptors derive from a human patient who received a combined kidney and bone marrow transplant.

Comment on this clone: The read halts 3 residues ahead of the CDR3 end, with the missing end drawn from the germline J gene. V is TRBV9 and J is TRBJ1-1; D remains ambiguous. V was clipped by 4 bases and J by 7 bases, with 5 bases between them. CDR1 and CDR2 (germline): SGDLS, YYNGEE. CDR3 length: 10 residues. CDR3 DNA, as far as it was read: TGTGCCAGCAGCCTACTTGAA. Its translation is CASSLLE. The whole CDR3 protein reads CASSLLEAFF.

A word on this clone: The read terminates 3 residues ahead of where the CDR3 ends, so the germline J gene completes it. This sequence joins TRBV14 and TRBJ2-7; 9 nucleotides agree with TRBD2. After removal of 8 bases from V and 3 bases from J, the junction contained 5 bases not matched to a gene. There are 13 residues in the CDR3. Germline V lookup: CDR1 SGHDN, CDR2 FVKESK. The part of the CDR3 DNA that was read is TGTGCCAGCCGCGGGGGGGACAACTACGAG. Its protein product is CASRGGDNYE. The full-length CDR3 reads as CASRGGDNYEQYF.

This clone is called medium-sized based on its frequency. With the read ending 3 residues before the CDR3 end, the germline J gene is used to fill in that end. The V and J genes are TRBV7-9 and TRBJ1-5; unclear D gene. The V end lost 5 bases, the J end lost 6 bases, and 14 bases lay between the germline ends. Germline V lookup: CDR1 SEHNR, CDR2 FQNEAQ (reference sequence). The CDR3 runs to 14 residues. The CDR3 DNA, read in part, is TGTGCCAGCAGCCCCAGCGGGTACGGTCAGCCC. This encodes CASSPSGYGQP. The CDR3, in full, reads CASSPSGYGQPQHF.

Turning to this clone: The read is 3 residues too short to cover the CDR3 end, so that end is filled in from the germline J gene. This rearrangement joins TRBV9 to TRBJ2-2; D possibly uses TRBD1 or TRBD2 (5 bases each). V gave up 3 bases and J gave up 7 bases, with 19 bases separating them. This CDR3 has 16 residues. Germline values: CDR1 SGDLS, CDR2 YYNGEE. The CDR3: CASSAINPKRGGELFF. Partial CDR3 DNA: TGTGCCAGCAGCGCAATCAATCCGAAGAGGGGCGGGGAG.

A word on this clone: The sequence runs out 3 residues before the end of the CDR3; the remainder is reconstructed from the germline J gene. This chain connects TRBV6-2 or TRBV6-3 to TRBJ1-5; the D gene is possibly TRBD1 (5 bases). This CDR3 is 16 amino acids long. Germline assignment: CDR1 MNHEY and CDR2 SVGEGT. V gave up 5 bases and J gave up 2 bases, with 16 bases separating them. This chain's CDR3 is CASSKLRTNGNQPQHF. The part of the CDR3 DNA that was read is TGTGCCAGCAGTAAGCTTAGGACAAATGGCAATCAGCCC.

This clone counts as medium-sized (0.01 to 0.1%) by frequency. Read sequence stops 3 residues before the CDR3 end, and the germline J gene provides the missing end. This sequence joins TRBV14 and TRBJ1-2; D is perhaps TRBD1 (6 bases). Trimming took off 7 bases at V and 4 bases at J, with 13 bases between the two ends. The CDR3 spans 13 residues. Germline V lookup: CDR1 SGHDN, CDR2 FVKESK. The CDR3 DNA, read in part, is TGTGCCAGCACCTCGACAGGAAGCTATGGC. Its translation: CASTSTGSYG. In full, the CDR3 is CASTSTGSYGYTF.

In terms of frequency, this clone is medium-sized. Read coverage stops 3 residues before the CDR3 terminus; the germline J gene supplies the remainder. J is TRBJ2-3 and V is TRBV4-1; 8 bases are a match to TRBD2. This CDR3 has 14 residues. Germline loops: CDR1 MGHRA, CDR2 YSYEKL. Partial CDR3 DNA: TGCGCCAGCAGCCAAGTCATGCGGGGGGAAACG. Translated, it gives CASSQVMRGET. The CDR3 in full is CASSQVMRGETQYF.

As regards this clone: The read ends 3 residues early relative to the CDR3; the germline J gene fills the gap. V is TRBV27 and J is TRBJ2-7, with TRBD2 matching over 11 bases. The CDR3 runs to 15 residues. V trimming: 5 bases; J trimming: 3 bases; junction bases outside the gene matches: 6. Germline CDR1 reads MNHEY; CDR2 reads SMNVEV (reference sequence). The CDR3 here is CASSQLAGDGYEQYF. CDR3 DNA (partial): TGTGCCAGCAGTCAACTAGCGGGAGATGGCTACGAG.

Considering frequency, this clone is medium-sized. The read ends 3 residues before the CDR3 terminus; that terminus is restored from the germline J gene. J is TRBJ2-6 and V is TRBV2; D is possibly TRBD1 (6 bases). Germline CDR1 reads SNHLY; CDR2 reads FYNNEI. Deletions cut 8 bases from V and 4 bases from J, with 18 bases between. CDR3 length equals 16 residues. The CDR3 bases that were read are TGTGCCAGCGGCAGGGGTTCGCAGGGGGGGGCCAACGTC. Translation: CASGRGSQGGANV. Given in full, the CDR3 is CASGRGSQGGANVLTF.

This clone is classed as medium-sized by frequency. The chain's CDR3 is CASSPRTGKVGELFF. CDR3 DNA (partial): TGTGCCAGCAGCCCCCGGACAGGGAAAGTCGGGGAG. V is TRBV9 and J is TRBJ2-2; 8 positions agree with TRBD1. The read finishes 3 residues shy of the CDR3 end, and the germline J gene is used to complete it. Germline V gene sequence: CDR1 SGDLS, CDR2 YYNGEE. V gave up 4 bases and J gave up 7 bases; unmatched junction bases: 9. The CDR3 spans 15 residues.

Concerning this clone itself: The sequenced fragment ends 3 residues before the CDR3 boundary, so the rest is inferred from the germline J gene. The chain combines TRBV30 with TRBJ1-5, with TRBD1 matching 9 bases. From germline, CDR1 is GTSNPN and CDR2 SVGIG (reference sequence). J lost 4 bases, V lost 5 bases, and 12 bases had no gene match. The CDR3 sequence is 16 residues long. Incomplete CDR3 DNA: TGTGCCTGGGGAAGGTCCGGGACAGGGAAGAATCAGCCC. It translates to CAWGRSGTGKNQP. The CDR3 in full is CAWGRSGTGKNQPQHF. Based on the CDR3 plus reference TRBV30 and TRBJ1-5, the full variable domain is SQTIHQWPATLVQPVGSPLSLECTVEGTSNPNLYWYRQAAGRGLQLLFYSVGIGQISSEVPQNLSASRPQDRQFILSSKKLLLSDSGFYLCAWGRSGTGKNQPQHFGDGTRLSIL.

Points on this clone: The read terminates 3 residues before the CDR3 end, so the remaining end is supplied by the germline J gene. V is TRBV6-2 or TRBV6-3 and J is TRBJ1-5, with TRBD1 matching 7 bases. This CDR3 has 14 residues. Germline lookup yields CDR1 MNHEY and CDR2 SVGEGT. Trimming cost V 6 bases and J 3 bases; bases outside gene matches: 5. The CDR3 here is CASRMGQLNQPQHF. The sequenced CDR3 bases are TGTGCCAGCAGGATGGGACAGCTCAATCAGCCC.

Points on this clone: The CDR3 goes on 3 residues after the read ends, and that part is filled in from the germline J gene. The chain uses TRBV13 and TRBJ2-5, with D unclear. This CDR3 spans 13 amino acids. Trimming shortened V by 7 bases and J by 0 bases, and 9 bases separated the two germline ends. Germline V gene sequence: CDR1 PRHDT, CDR2 FYEKMQ (reference sequence). This CDR3 is CASNQINQETQYF. The covered CDR3 bases are TGTGCCAGCAACCAGATAAACCAAGAGACC.

As regards this clone: The CDR3 is cut off 3 residues early in the read; its end comes from the germline J gene. The rearrangement uses TRBV28 and TRBJ2-3; tentatively, D is TRBD1 (6 bases). V lost 3 bases, J lost 2 bases, and 15 bases lay in between. Germline V gene lookup returns CDR1 MDHEN and CDR2 SYDVKM. This CDR3 contains 16 residues. The CDR3 DNA, read in part, is TGTGCCAGCAGTTTGGTTGGACAGACTATCACAGATACG. Protein product: CASSLVGQTITDT. In full, the CDR3 reads CASSLVGQTITDTQYF. The variable domain in full, completed from reference TRBV28 and TRBJ2-3, reads DVKVTQSSRYLVKRTGEKVFLECVQDMDHENMFWYRQDPGLGLRLIYFSYDVKMKEKGDIPEGYSVSREKKERFSLILESASTNQTSMYLCASSLVGQTITDTQYFGPGTRLTVL.

This clone is called medium-sized (0.01 to 0.1%) based on its frequency. The part of the CDR3 DNA that was read is TGTGCCAGCAGTTACGGAGGGCCCTACGAG. The encoded protein is CASSYGGPYE. The full CDR3 sequence reads CASSYGGPYEQYF. This chain links TRBV6-2 or TRBV6-3 with TRBJ2-7, with D tentatively TRBD2 (6 bases). The read finishes 3 residues shy of the CDR3 end, and the germline J gene is used to complete it. V was cut by 2 bases and J by 2 bases, with 7 bases left in between. Germline loops: CDR1 MNHEY, CDR2 SVGEGT. The CDR3 is 13 amino acids.

With regard to this clone: The DNA ends 3 residues before the CDR3 does, and the rest of the CDR3 is filled in from the germline J gene. The chain recombines TRBV25-1 with TRBJ1-6, with D possibly matching TRBD1 (5 bases). V was cut by 1 base and J by 10 bases, with 5 bases left in between. The CDR3 has 12 residues. Looked up from germline, CDR1 is MGHDK and CDR2 is SYGVNS. The sequenced part of the CDR3 DNA is TGTGCCAGCAGTGAATCAGGGTCACCC. As protein: CASSESGSP. The full CDR3 reads CASSESGSPLHF.

The part of the CDR3 DNA that was read is TGTGCCAGCAGTGTTTCGGCTAGCGGGAGAAATGAG. This translates into CASSVSASGRNE. The whole CDR3 protein reads CASSVSASGRNEQFF. The chain couples TRBV2 to TRBJ2-1; 10 bases are shared with TRBD2. The read halts 3 residues ahead of the CDR3 end, with the missing end drawn from the germline J gene. After removal of 4 bases from V and 7 bases from J, the junction contained 7 bases not matched to a gene. Germline V gives CDR1 SNHLY, CDR2 FYNNEI. The CDR3 loop spans 15 amino acids.

This clone ranks as medium-sized in terms of frequency. The read ends 3 residues early relative to the CDR3; the germline J gene fills the gap. The chain carries TRBV19 and TRBJ2-1, with a possible D match to TRBD2 (6 bases). CDR3 size: 15 residues. Between the trimmed V and J ends, which lost 8 bases and 0 bases, there was a span of 14 bases. CDR1 is LNHDA, CDR2 SQIVND, per germline (reference sequence). The CDR3 bases that were read are TGTGCCAGTCAGAGCGGGCCAAGCTCCTACAATGAG. Its protein product is CASQSGPSSYNE. The entire CDR3 sequence reads CASQSGPSSYNEQFF.

A note on this clone: The read falls 3 residues short of the CDR3 end, and the missing part is taken from the germline J gene. This chain joins TRBV5-6 and TRBJ2-5; 8 bases map to TRBD1. There are 15 residues in the CDR3. The V gene end was trimmed by 3 bases and the J gene end by 5 bases; junction bases not matched to a gene: 9. Per germline, CDR1 SGHDT and CDR2 YYEEEE. CDR3 DNA, as far as it was read: TGTGCCAGCAGCTGGACAGGGTTATTTATGGAGACC. The encoded protein is CASSWTGLFMET. The full CDR3 sequence reads CASSWTGLFMETQYF.

According to its frequency, this clone is medium-sized. The observed sequence ends 3 residues before the CDR3 terminus, with the missing tail filled in from the germline J gene. The J gene is TRBJ2-2, the V gene TRBV28; 9 nucleotides agree with TRBD1. Per germline, CDR1 MDHEN and CDR2 SYDVKM. J was trimmed by 6 bases and V by 8 bases; bases with no gene match: 13. The CDR3 covers 16 residues. The sequenced part of the CDR3 DNA is TGTGCCAGCGTACCCTTCGGACAGGGGAATCCCGGGGAG. Its translation is CASVPFGQGNPGE. The CDR3 in its entirety is CASVPFGQGNPGELFF.